Listed here is a single TCR beta chain. What it binds is unknown. This record comes from a study of CD8+ T cells in alopecia areata. Whole-study context: The study gave tofacitinib for 6 to 18 months, then 6 months off drug.

As the sequencing template, cDNA was produced by extracting RNA and reverse transcribing it. Sequencing used immunoSEQ multiplex PCR; TCRdb keeps in-frame clones, though not all of them. Here the sample spans about 140,000 clones, roughly 82% being singletons. Overall study findings and caveats: Scalp clonality, together with expanded CD8+ clones among the top 100, fell significantly with tofacitinib.

As to treatment: oral pan-JAK inhibitor, 5-10 mg twice daily. From alopecia areata patients, lesional scalp punch biopsies and peripheral blood were collected. The source of this sequence is a human donor with alopecia areata. The sequencing here drew on CD8+ T cells sorted from blood, taken at week 4, from a patient treated with tofacitinib.

The CDR3 DNA reads TGCGCCAGCAGCCAAGATCGAACGAACACTGAAGCTTTCTTT. It yields the protein CASSQDRTNTEAFF. The chain recombines TRBV4-1 with TRBJ1-1, with D unclear. The CDR3 spans 14 residues. V shed 0 bases and J shed 1 base, with 6 bases lying between them. Germline CDR1 MGHRA, CDR2 YSYEKL.